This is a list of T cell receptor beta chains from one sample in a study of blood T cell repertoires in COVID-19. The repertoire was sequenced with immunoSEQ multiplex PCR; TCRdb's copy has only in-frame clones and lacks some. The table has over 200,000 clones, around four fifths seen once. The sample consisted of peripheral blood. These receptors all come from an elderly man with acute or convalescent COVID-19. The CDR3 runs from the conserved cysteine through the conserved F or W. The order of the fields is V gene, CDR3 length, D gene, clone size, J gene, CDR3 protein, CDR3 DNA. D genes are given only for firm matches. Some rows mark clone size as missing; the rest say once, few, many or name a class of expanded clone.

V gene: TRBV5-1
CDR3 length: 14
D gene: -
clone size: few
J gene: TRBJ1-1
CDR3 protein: CASSSQGIPREAFF
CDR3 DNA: TGCGCCAGCAGCTCTCAGGGGATCCCACGGGAAGCTTTCTTT

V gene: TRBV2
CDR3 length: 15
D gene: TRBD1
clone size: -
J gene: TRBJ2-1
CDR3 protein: CASRKGSGGYNEQFF
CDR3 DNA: TGTGCCAGCAGGAAGGGGTCAGGGGGCTACAATGAGCAGTTCTTC

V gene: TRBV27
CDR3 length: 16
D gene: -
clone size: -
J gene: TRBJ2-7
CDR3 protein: CASRRSRSSQVYEQYF
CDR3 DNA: TGTGCCAGCAGAAGGTCCCGGAGCAGTCAAGTCTACGAGCAGTACTTC

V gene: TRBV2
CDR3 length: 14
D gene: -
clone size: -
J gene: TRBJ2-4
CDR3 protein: CASSSGVAKNIQYF
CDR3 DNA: TGTGCCAGCAGCTCAGGGGTAGCCAAAAACATTCAGTACTTC

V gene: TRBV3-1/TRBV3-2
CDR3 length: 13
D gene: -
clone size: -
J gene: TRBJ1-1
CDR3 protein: CASSSVMNTEAFF
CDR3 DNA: TGTGCCAGCAGCTCGGTTATGAACACTGAAGCTTTCTTT

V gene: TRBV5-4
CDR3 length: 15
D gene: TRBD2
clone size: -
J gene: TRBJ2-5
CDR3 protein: CASTSPSGRSETQYF
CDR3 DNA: TGTGCCAGCACCAGTCCGAGCGGGAGGTCAGAGACCCAGTACTTC

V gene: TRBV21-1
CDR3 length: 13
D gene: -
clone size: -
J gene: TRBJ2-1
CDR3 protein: CARLAGTRDEQFF
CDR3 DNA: TGTGCCAGACTAGCGGGGACCCGGGATGAGCAGTTCTTC

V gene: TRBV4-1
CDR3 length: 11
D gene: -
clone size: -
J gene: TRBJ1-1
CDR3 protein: CASSRGTEAFF
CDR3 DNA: TGCGCCAGCAGCCGAGGGACTGAAGCTTTCTTT

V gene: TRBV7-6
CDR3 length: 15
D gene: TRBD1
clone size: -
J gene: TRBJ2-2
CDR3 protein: CASSPGQGNTGELFF
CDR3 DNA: TGTGCCAGCAGCCCGGGACAGGGAAACACCGGGGAGCTGTTTTTT

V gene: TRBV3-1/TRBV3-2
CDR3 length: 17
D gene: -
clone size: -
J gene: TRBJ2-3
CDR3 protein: CASSQEISGSSTDTQYF
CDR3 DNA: TGTGCCAGCAGCCAAGAGATTAGCGGTAGTAGCACAGATACGCAGTATTTT

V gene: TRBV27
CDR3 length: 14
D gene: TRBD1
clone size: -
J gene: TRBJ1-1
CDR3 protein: CASKGQGGYTEAFF
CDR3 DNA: TGTGCCAGCAAGGGACAGGGTGGTTACACTGAAGCTTTCTTT

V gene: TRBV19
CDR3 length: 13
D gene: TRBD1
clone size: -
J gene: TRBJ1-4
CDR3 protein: CASSPGGPEKLFF
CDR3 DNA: TGTGCCAGTAGTCCAGGGGGGCCTGAAAAACTGTTTTTT

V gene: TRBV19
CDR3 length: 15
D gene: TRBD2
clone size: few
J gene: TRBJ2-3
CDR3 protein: CASSPRTSGPHAQYF
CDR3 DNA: TGTGCCAGTAGTCCGCGGACTAGCGGCCCGCACGCGCAGTATTTT

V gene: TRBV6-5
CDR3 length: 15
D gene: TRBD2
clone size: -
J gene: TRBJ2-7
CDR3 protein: CASIAPWTSSFQQYF
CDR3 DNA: TGTGCCAGCATCGCGCCTTGGACTAGCTCCTTCCAGCAGTACTTC

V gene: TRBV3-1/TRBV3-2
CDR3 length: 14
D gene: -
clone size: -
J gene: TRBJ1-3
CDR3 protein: CASSRQASGNTIYF
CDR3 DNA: TGTGCCAGCAGCCGACAGGCGTCTGGAAACACCATATATTTT

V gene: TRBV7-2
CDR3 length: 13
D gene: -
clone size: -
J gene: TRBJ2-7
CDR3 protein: CASSLPLPYEQYF
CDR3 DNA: TGTGCCAGCAGCTTACCCCTCCCCTACGAGCAGTACTTC

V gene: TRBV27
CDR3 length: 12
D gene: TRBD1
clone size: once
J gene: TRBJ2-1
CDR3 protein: CARTGPLNEQFF
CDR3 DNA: TGTGCCAGGACAGGGCCCCTTAATGAGCAGTTCTTC

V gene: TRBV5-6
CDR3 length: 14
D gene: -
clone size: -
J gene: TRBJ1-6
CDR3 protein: CASSLGRGSSPLHF
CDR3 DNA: TGTGCCAGCAGCTTGGGCAGGGGCAGTTCACCCCTCCACTTT

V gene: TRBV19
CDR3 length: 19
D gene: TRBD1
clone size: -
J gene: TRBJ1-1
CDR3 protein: CASIKYHPDRVVKNTEAFF
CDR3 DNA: TGTGCCAGTATAAAATACCACCCCGACAGGGTAGTAAAGAACACTGAAGCTTTCTTT

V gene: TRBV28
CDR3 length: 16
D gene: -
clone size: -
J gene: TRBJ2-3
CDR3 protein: CASSFLTGVGGDTQYF
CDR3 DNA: TGTGCCAGCAGTTTCTTGACAGGCGTAGGTGGAGATACGCAGTATTTT